This T cell receptor beta chain was captured in a study of blood T cell repertoires in COVID-19. Only in-frame clones appear in the TCRdb table, and some are missing; sequencing was by immunoSEQ multiplex PCR. The repertoire consists of more than 65,000 clones, with about four fifths occurring once and the leading ten covering just under 6.5%. CDR3 length equals 12 residues. V was trimmed by 7 bases and J by 1 base, leaving 10 bases between them. Germline loops: CDR1 SQVTM, CDR2 ANQGSEA. This sequence was found in a woman aged 60-75 years with acute or convalescent COVID-19. The sample comprised peripheral blood. This chain joins TRBV29-1 and TRBJ1-2; D unresolved. The CDR3 sequence: CSAESLNYGYTF. The CDR3 DNA follows: TGCAGCGCTGAGTCCCTTAACTATGGCTACACCTTC.